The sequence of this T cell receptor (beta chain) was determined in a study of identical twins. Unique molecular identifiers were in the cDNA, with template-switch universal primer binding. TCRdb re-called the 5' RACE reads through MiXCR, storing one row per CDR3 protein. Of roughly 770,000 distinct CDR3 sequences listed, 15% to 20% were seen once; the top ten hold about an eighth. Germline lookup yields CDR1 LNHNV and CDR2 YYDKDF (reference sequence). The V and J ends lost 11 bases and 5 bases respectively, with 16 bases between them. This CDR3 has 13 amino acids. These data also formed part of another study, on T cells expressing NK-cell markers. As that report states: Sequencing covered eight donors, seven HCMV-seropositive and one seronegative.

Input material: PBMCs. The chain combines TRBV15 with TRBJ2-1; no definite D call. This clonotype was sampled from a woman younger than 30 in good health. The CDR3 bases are TGTGCCTCCGGTTTGGTGGGAAACAATGAGCAGTTCTTC. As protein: CASGLVGNNEQFF. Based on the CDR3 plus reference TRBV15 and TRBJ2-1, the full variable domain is DAMVIQNPRYQVTQFGKPVTLSCSQTLNHNVMYWYQQKSSQAPKLLFHYYDKDFNNEADTPDNFQSRRPNTSFCFLDIRSPGLGDTAMYLCASGLVGNNEQFFGPGTRLTVL.